The T cell receptor beta chain described here comes from a study of blood T cell repertoires in COVID-19. Study summary: Collection of acute and convalescent COVID-19 samples took place in the United States, Italy and Spain. PBMCs, B-cell-depleted T cells, or T cells provided the cDNA or gDNA that made up the material.

The ends lost 2 bases at V and 3 bases at J; junction bases unmatched: 3. CDR3 length: 14 amino acids. CDR1 and CDR2 (germline): LGHDT, YNNKEL (reference sequence). Authors' processing steps: Counts of nucleated cells, estimated from reference gene primer amplification, were obtained. Generated by immunoSEQ multiplex PCR, the TCRdb table keeps only in-frame clones and is missing some. V and J calls and clone size are given by that table; D and trimming were obtained from the DNA. The data show about 280,000 clones, about four fifths seen once. This TCR came from a woman between 50 and 59 years old who had recovered from COVID-19. This rearrangement joins TRBV3-1 (or the pseudogene TRBV3-2) to TRBJ1-1; 7 positions agree with TRBD1. Material: peripheral blood. The CDR3 DNA reads as TGTGCCAGCAGCCAACATGACAGGGACACTGAAGCTTTCTTT. Translating gives CASSQHDRDTEAFF.